This T cell receptor beta chain was retrieved from a study of OX40 agonist ivuxolimab in advanced cancers. Using immunoSEQ multiplex PCR, the repertoire was profiled, and TCRdb retains in-frame clones only, with some absent. The sample contains around 80,000 clones, roughly 90% of which appear only once. The length of the CDR3 is 15 residues. Per germline, CDR1 SEHNR and CDR2 FQNEAQ (reference sequence). V lost 5 bases and J 7 bases, leaving 21 bases between the germline ends. The TCR originated in an adult with an advanced solid tumor such as melanoma, head and neck, liver or kidney cancer. V and J are TRBV7-9 and TRBJ2-7; possibly TRBD1 for D (6 bases). The specimen comprised CD4+ or CD8+ T cells sorted from blood, sampled in a trial of the OX40 agonist ivuxolimab. The CDR3 region has the DNA TGTGCCAGCAGCCCAATACAGGGAACCACGGGGGAGCAGTACTTC. It yields the protein CASSPIQGTTGEQYF. The whole variable domain, remainder taken from reference TRBV7-9 and TRBJ2-7, is DTGVSQNPRHKITKRGQNVTFRCDPISEHNRLYWYRQTLGQGPEFLTYFQNEAQLEKSRLLSDRFSAERPKGSFSTLEIQRTEQGDSAMYLCASSPIQGTTGEQYFGPGTRLTVT.